This T cell receptor (beta chain) emerged from a study of shared clonotypes between healthy human individuals. The wider study: The composition of the donors was two women and a few men aged 18 to 49.

Naive CD8 populations comprised CD45RO-negative cells positively selected for CCR7, excluding terminally differentiated effector memory CD45RA+ cells. Every contributor of samples was a Caucasian grown-up residing in Nashville, Tennessee. Running of the assay took place at deep level. Authors' methods: ImmunoSEQ supplied junction-only sequences lacking quality scores, so filtering was different. The protocol was immunoSEQ multiplex PCR, while the TCRdb copy is restricted to in-frame clones and leaves out a portion. V, J and clone size derive from that table, while D and trimming were established from the DNA sequence. The sample includes 1.5 million to 2.5 million clones, roughly 94% seen only once; the top ten take 0.9% to 1.5%. This CDR3 spans 13 amino acids. Trimming shortened V by 0 bases and J by 7 bases, and 10 bases separated the two germline ends. Germline-derived CDR1 and CDR2 are SGDLS and YYNGEE.

The chain employs TRBV9 and TRBJ1-1, with D maybe TRBD1 (5 bases). The sequence was collected from a man between 18 and 35 years old in good health. What was sequenced was naive CD8+ T cells sorted from blood. The CDR3 sequence is CASSVGEGREAFF. The DNA of the CDR3 is TGTGCCAGCAGCGTAGGTGAGGGGCGTGAAGCTTTCTTT.